Sequencing of this TCR beta chain was carried out in a study of control samples from healthy donors and cancer patients. Germline loops: CDR1 ENHRY, CDR2 SYGVKD. Trimming pared 0 bases from V and 5 bases from J, leaving 13 bases between. The CDR3 runs to 15 residues. This table comes from immunoSEQ multiplex PCR, and its TCRdb copy is limited to in-frame clones, with some not included. The sample lists 110,000 to 150,000 clones, roughly 89% occurring once. The sequenced material came from blood. V and J are TRBV10-3 and TRBJ2-5; tentatively, D is TRBD1 or TRBD2 (5 bases each). This TCR came from a young man in good health. The DNA for the CDR3 is TGTGCCATCAGTGAGTCATTGGGGGTTGGCGAGACCCAGTACTTC. It codes for CAISESLGVGETQYF.